This T cell receptor beta chain was obtained from a study of control samples from healthy donors and cancer patients. Libraries were prepared by immunoSEQ multiplex PCR; TCRdb keeps only in-frame clonotypes and omits some of them. The sample includes about 140,000 clones, 80% to 90% of them seen just once. V shed 4 bases and J 0 bases; nucleotides not matched to a gene: 8. The CDR3 sequence is 16 residues long. Germline V gene sequence: CDR1 SGHRS, CDR2 YFSETQ. This clone was detected only once. The specimen was blood. V usage is TRBV5-1 and J usage is TRBJ2-7, with 9 bases lining up with TRBD2. The source of this sequence is a woman in her 30s in good health. The CDR3 protein is CASSTSTSGSSYEQYF. CDR3 nucleotides: TGCGCCAGCAGCACTTCGACTAGCGGAAGCTCCTACGAGCAGTACTTC.